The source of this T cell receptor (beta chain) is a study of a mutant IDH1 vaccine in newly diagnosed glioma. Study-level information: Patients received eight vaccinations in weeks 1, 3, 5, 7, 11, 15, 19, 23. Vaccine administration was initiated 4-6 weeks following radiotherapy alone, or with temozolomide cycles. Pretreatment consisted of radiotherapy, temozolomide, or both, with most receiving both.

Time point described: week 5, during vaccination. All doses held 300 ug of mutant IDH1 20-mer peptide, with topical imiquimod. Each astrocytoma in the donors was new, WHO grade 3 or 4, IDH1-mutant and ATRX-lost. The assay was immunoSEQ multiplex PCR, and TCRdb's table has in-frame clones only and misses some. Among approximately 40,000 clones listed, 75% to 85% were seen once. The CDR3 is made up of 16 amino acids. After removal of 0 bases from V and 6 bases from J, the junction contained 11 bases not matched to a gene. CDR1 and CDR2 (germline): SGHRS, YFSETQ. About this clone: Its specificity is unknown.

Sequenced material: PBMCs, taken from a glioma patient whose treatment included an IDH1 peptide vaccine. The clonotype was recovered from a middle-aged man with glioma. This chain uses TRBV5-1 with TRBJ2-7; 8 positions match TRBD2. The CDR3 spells CASSLVLSGGQGEQYF. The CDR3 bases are TGCGCCAGCAGCTTGGTGCTCTCGGGAGGGCAGGGCGAGCAGTACTTC.